The T cell receptor (beta chain) under discussion was sequenced for a study of blood T cell repertoires in COVID-19. About the study: Sites in the United States, Italy and Spain provided acute and convalescent COVID-19 samples.

V shed 3 bases and J shed 2 bases, with 14 bases lying between them. Per the germline V gene, CDR1 is MNHNS and CDR2 is SASEGT. The CDR3 sequence is 16 residues long. Original processing notes: Counts of nucleated cells, estimated from reference gene primer amplification, were obtained. Profiled with immunoSEQ multiplex PCR; TCRdb holds only in-frame clones, not every one. The V and J calls and clone size were taken over from that table, and D and trimming were inferred from the DNA. The repertoire has some 150,000 clones, over 70% of them found once; the top ten carry over 2%. Sequencing was carried out using peripheral blood. The TCR originated in a man aged 50-60 years with active COVID-19. The chain couples TRBV6-1 to TRBJ2-1, with a possible D match to TRBD1 (5 bases). The CDR3 reads CASSDEDRPPYNEQFF. Here the CDR3 DNA reads TGTGCCAGCAGTGACGAAGACAGACCTCCCTACAATGAGCAGTTCTTC.